The rows below give T cell receptor beta chains drawn from one sample of a study of neurological immune-mediated disorders. TCRdb re-analysed the 5' RACE reads in MiXCR, keeping a single row per CDR3 protein. The repertoire holds 65,000 to 95,000 distinct CDR3 sequences, with 5.5% to 6.5% as singletons. Sequenced material: PBMCs. The receptors were sampled from a woman aged 55 to 70 with multiple sclerosis. CDR3s include the opening cysteine and the closing phenylalanine or tryptophan. D genes are given only for firm matches. Clone size appears in some rows only: once, few, many, or a class for an expanded clone.

TRBJ1-5	TRBV20-1	NA	many	TGCAGTGCTATTGAGAACTCGCTTCCGCCCCAGCATTTT	CSAIENSLPPQHF
TRBJ2-2	TRBV4-1	TRBD2	many	TGCGCCAGCAGACTAAGCGGGGGTCGGACCGGGGAGCTGTTTTTT	CASRLSGGRTGELFF
TRBJ1-5	TRBV6-5	NA	many	TGTGCCAGCAGGGGACCGTCCACGGGACAGCCCCAGCATTTT	CASRGPSTGQPQHF
TRBJ1-1	TRBV6-5	NA	many	TGTGCCAGCAGTTACGGCCAGAACACTGAAGCTTTCTTT	CASSYGQNTEAFF
TRBJ1-1	TRBV20-1	NA	many	TGCAGTGCTAGGTGGGGGGGGAAGGTGAACACTGAAGCTTTCTTT	CSARWGGKVNTEAFF
TRBJ2-4	TRBV19	NA	few	TGTGCCAGTAGTTTCCGGGGAAACATTCAGTACTTC	CASSFRGNIQYF
TRBJ2-1	TRBV10-3	TRBD1	many	TGTGCCATCACCCCCGGGACAGGGAGGCATGAGCAGTTCTTC	CAITPGTGRHEQFF
TRBJ2-1	TRBV7-2	NA	many	TGTGCCAGCAGCTTAGGGACTTCCCTCCATGAGCAGTTCTTC	CASSLGTSLHEQFF
TRBJ2-7	TRBV12-3/TRBV12-4	TRBD2	many	TGTGCCAGCAGGTTAAGCGGGGGCCACTCCTACGAGCAGTACTTC	CASRLSGGHSYEQYF
TRBJ1-2	TRBV7-8	TRBD1	many	TGTGCCAGCAGCTTAGTTTTACGGCCGCATGGACAGGGGGGCTATGGCTACACCTTC	CASSLVLRPHGQGGYGYTF
TRBJ2-5	TRBV7-6	TRBD2	many	TGTGCCAGCAGCCGAGACCTTGGGCGGGAGGGGGAGACCCAGTACTTC	CASSRDLGREGETQYF
TRBJ2-1	TRBV29-1	TRBD1	many	TGCAGCGTTGATGAGGGACAGGGGGCCGTCAATGAGCAGTTCTTC	CSVDEGQGAVNEQFF
TRBJ1-5	TRBV6-1	NA	many	TGTGCCAGCAGTGTGGACCCCTATAGCAATCAGCCCCAGCATTTT	CASSVDPYSNQPQHF
TRBJ2-3	TRBV10-3	NA	many	TGTGCCATCACCAACGGACTCGGTCACACAGATACGCAGTATTTT	CAITNGLGHTDTQYF
TRBJ1-2	TRBV5-1	TRBD1	many	TGCGCCAGCAGCTTGGGGGGACAGGGGGCCGTCGATGGCTACACCTTC	CASSLGGQGAVDGYTF
TRBJ2-2	TRBV3-1	TRBD1	many	TGTGCCAGCAGGGGACAGGGGTACACCGGGGAGCTGTTTTTT	CASRGQGYTGELFF
TRBJ1-5	TRBV5-1	TRBD1	few	TGCGCCAGCAGCACAACAGGGGGCAATCAGCCCCAGCATTTT	CASSTTGGNQPQHF
TRBJ1-6	TRBV5-1	TRBD1	NA	TGCGCCAGCAGCCCGGGTCGGGGACAGGAGAATTCACCCCTCCACTTT	CASSPGRGQENSPLHF
TRBJ2-7	TRBV7-7	NA	many	TGTGCTAGCAGCCCCTCCGGGCAGCCCTACGAGCAGTACTTC	CASSPSGQPYEQYF
TRBJ2-7	TRBV9	NA	many	TGTGCCAGCAGCGTACCGTCAGGGGGGGGCGAGCAGTACTTC	CASSVPSGGGEQYF
TRBJ1-1	TRBV6-5	TRBD1	many	TGTGCCAGCAGTCAAGGGACAGGGGTGGCCACTGAAGCTTTCTTT	CASSQGTGVATEAFF
TRBJ1-5	TRBV7-6	TRBD1	many	TGTGCCAGCAGCCTAGGACAGGGAGGTATTCAGCCCCAGCATTTT	CASSLGQGGIQPQHF
TRBJ2-3	TRBV15	NA	NA	TGTGTCACCAGCAGAGTCCACCAAAACACAGATACGCAGTATTTT	CVTSRVHQNTDTQYF
TRBJ2-5	TRBV4-1	TRBD2	few	TGCGCCAGCAGCCGACTAGCCGGGGAGACCCAGTACTTC	CASSRLAGETQYF
TRBJ2-1	TRBV5-1	NA	few	TGCGCCAGCAGCTTGGGGAGCTCCGACAATGAGCAGTTCTTC	CASSLGSSDNEQFF
TRBJ2-7	TRBV20-1	TRBD2	many	TGCAGTGCTAGAGATGCTCGGGGGGGTATACACGAGCAGTACTTC	CSARDARGGIHEQYF
TRBJ1-1	TRBV29-1	TRBD1	many	TGCAGCGTTGGACAGGGGGGAAACACTGAAGCTTTCTTT	CSVGQGGNTEAFF
TRBJ1-5	TRBV5-8	TRBD1	NA	TGTGCCAGCAGCCCGGGGACAGGGTGGAGGCCCCAGCATTTT	CASSPGTGWRPQHF
TRBJ2-7	TRBV7-8	TRBD1	few	TGTGCCAGCAGCTTTCGGACAGGGTCATGGCACGAGCAGTACTTC	CASSFRTGSWHEQYF
TRBJ2-7	TRBV20-1	NA	many	TGCAGTGGACGGGCAGGTAGCTACGAGCAGTACTTC	CSGRAGSYEQYF
TRBJ1-4	TRBV18	NA	many	TGTGCCAGCTCACCACAGGCCGTCAATGAAAAACTGTTTTTT	CASSPQAVNEKLFF
TRBJ1-4	TRBV20-1	NA	many	TGCAGTGCTCCGGCGGGCAACGCGGAAAAACTGTTTTTT	CSAPAGNAEKLFF
TRBJ2-7	TRBV7-2	TRBD2	many	TGTGCCAGCAGACAAACTAGCGGGGCCCCCTACGAGCAGTACTTC	CASRQTSGAPYEQYF
TRBJ1-4	TRBV5-1	TRBD1	NA	TGCGCCAGCAGCTCGACTGCACAGGGGCCGAATGAAAAACTGTTTTTT	CASSSTAQGPNEKLFF
TRBJ2-5	TRBV10-2	NA	many	TGCGCCAGCAGTGAGTCGAAGTGGCAGCTTCCCAAAGAGACCCAGTACTTC	CASSESKWQLPKETQYF
TRBJ2-1	TRBV5-1	TRBD1	many	TGCGCCAGCAGCTTGGTCGACAGGGTCAATGAGCAGTTCTTC	CASSLVDRVNEQFF
TRBJ2-5	TRBV5-6	TRBD2	many	TGTGCCAGCACCCCCCTAGCGGGGGGCTGGGAGACCCAGTACTTC	CASTPLAGGWETQYF
TRBJ2-7	TRBV24-1	NA	many	TGTGCCACCCCCCCTACAAGCGGCGAGCAGTACTTC	CATPPTSGEQYF
TRBJ2-7	TRBV18	TRBD2	few	TGTGCCAGCTCACCGACTAGCGGGCCTTACGAGCAGTACTTC	CASSPTSGPYEQYF
TRBJ2-7	TRBV29-1	NA	many	TGCAGCGTTGGGCAGAACTACGAGCAGTACTTC	CSVGQNYEQYF